Listed below are T cell receptor beta chains from one sample, sequenced in a study of technical replicates of blood from a handful of donors. The data were produced by immunoSEQ multiplex PCR, yet TCRdb's version contains in-frame clones alone and is incomplete. Of 75,000 to 95,000 clones in the sample, approximately 91% were seen once. The specimen was T cells isolated from PBMCs. Receptor source: a human donor in good health. Each CDR3 is given with its conserved first and last residue. A D gene is named only where the DNA matches it firmly. Some rows have no size entry. The others give once, few or many, or a class for an expanded clone.

TRBD1,TRBJ2-5,TRBV28,-,CASSTGTGGSRETQYF,TGTGCCAGCAGTACCGGGACAGGGGGGTCTCGTGAGACCCAGTACTTC
-,TRBJ2-3,TRBV5-1,-,CASSPQAFTDTQYF,TGCGCCAGCAGCCCTCAAGCCTTCACAGATACGCAGTATTTT
-,TRBJ2-7,TRBV7-2,once,CASSPTGSPYEQYF,TGTGCCAGCAGCCCTACAGGGAGCCCCTACGAGCAGTACTTC
-,TRBJ2-1,TRBV28,-,CASSPWADNEQFF,TGTGCCAGCAGTCCCTGGGCCGACAATGAGCAGTTCTTC
TRBD2,TRBJ2-1,TRBV19,-,CASKGRGLAANEQFF,TGTGCCAGTAAGGGTAGGGGACTAGCGGCAAATGAGCAGTTCTTC
-,TRBJ1-1,TRBV27,-,CASITSQAGANTEAFF,TGTGCCAGCATCACAAGCCAAGCGGGTGCGAACACTGAAGCTTTCTTT
TRBD2,TRBJ2-1,TRBV27,-,CASRGGGNNEQFF,TGTGCCAGTCGGGGGGGAGGGAACAATGAGCAGTTCTTC
-,TRBJ1-1,TRBV19,-,CASSTTGKETEAFF,TGTGCCAGTAGTACGACAGGAAAGGAAACTGAAGCTTTCTTT
TRBD1,TRBJ1-1,TRBV5-6,few,CASSWGTGGTEAFF,TGTGCCAGCAGCTGGGGGACAGGGGGCACTGAAGCTTTCTTT
TRBD1,TRBJ1-5,TRBV19,-,CASSPTGTGAPFSNQPQHF,TGTGCCAGTAGTCCAACCGGGACAGGGGCTCCTTTTAGCAATCAGCCCCAGCATTTT
TRBD1,TRBJ1-5,TRBV11-3,-,CASSSITRQGTDQPQHF,TGTGCCAGCAGCTCGATCACCCGACAGGGCACGGATCAGCCCCAGCATTTT
-,TRBJ2-2,TRBV29-1,-,CSVIDTTGELFF,TGCAGCGTTATTGACACGACCGGGGAGCTGTTTTTT